A selection of T cell receptor beta chains follows, all from one sample in a study of T cell changes during pregnancy in multiple sclerosis. Generated by immunoSEQ multiplex PCR, the TCRdb table keeps only in-frame clones and is missing some. The table lists 57,000 or so clones, 75% to 95% of them singletons, with 3% to 4% in the top ten. The input for sequencing was peripheral blood, taken after pregnancy. The receptors derive from a female donor in good health, enrolled as a control in a pregnancy study. Both conserved end residues are part of each CDR3. D genes are given only for firm matches. The size field is filled for only some rows; it gives once, few, many or a size class.

size: NA; V: TRBV5-4; D: NA; J: TRBJ1-1; CDR3: CASSLGGGSTEAFF; DNA: TGTGCCAGCAGCTTGGGCGGAGGGAGCACTGAAGCTTTCTTT
size: NA; V: TRBV6-1; D: NA; J: TRBJ2-1; CDR3: CASSLIAQLDNEQFF; DNA: TGTGCCAGCAGTCTCATCGCCCAACTTGACAATGAGCAGTTCTTC
size: NA; V: TRBV6-4; D: NA; J: TRBJ2-1; CDR3: CASSDSSGSYNEQFF; DNA: TGTGCCAGCAGTGACTCTAGCGGCTCCTACAATGAGCAGTTCTTC
size: NA; V: TRBV5-1; D: TRBD1; J: TRBJ2-7; CDR3: CASSLEGGNEQYF; DNA: TGCGCCAGCAGCTTGGAAGGGGGCAACGAGCAGTACTTC
size: NA; V: TRBV28; D: NA; J: TRBJ1-1; CDR3: CASSPPTGSVTEAFF; DNA: TGTGCCAGCAGCCCCCCAACAGGGTCCGTCACTGAAGCTTTCTTT
size: NA; V: TRBV19; D: NA; J: TRBJ2-7; CDR3: CASSQGPGTEQYF; DNA: TGTGCCAGTTCACAGGGCCCGGGGACCGAGCAGTACTTC
size: NA; V: TRBV5-6; D: TRBD2; J: TRBJ2-7; CDR3: CASSPFGTSGRAFYEQYF; DNA: TGTGCCAGCAGCCCATTCGGGACTAGCGGGAGGGCCTTCTACGAGCAGTACTTC
size: NA; V: TRBV7-6; D: TRBD1; J: TRBJ1-1; CDR3: CASSHTRQGGFLNTEAFF; DNA: TGTGCCAGCAGCCACACTCGACAGGGGGGCTTTTTGAACACTGAAGCTTTCTTT
size: few; V: TRBV4-1; D: NA; J: TRBJ2-7; CDR3: CASSQQTGYEQYF; DNA: TGCGCCAGCAGCCAACAAACAGGCTACGAGCAGTACTTC
size: NA; V: TRBV15; D: NA; J: TRBJ1-5; CDR3: CATSRERGVLSQPQHF; DNA: TGTGCCACCAGCAGAGAACGCGGAGTTCTTAGTCAGCCCCAGCATTTT
size: once; V: TRBV9; D: TRBD2; J: TRBJ2-3; CDR3: CASSGSGRARDTQYF; DNA: TGTGCCAGCAGCGGTAGCGGGAGGGCTAGGGATACGCAGTATTTT
size: NA; V: TRBV19; D: NA; J: TRBJ2-5; CDR3: CASSINRETQYF; DNA: TGTGCCAGTAGTATTAATCGAGAGACCCAGTACTTC
size: NA; V: TRBV20-1; D: NA; J: TRBJ1-4; CDR3: CSAFNFEKLFF; DNA: TGCAGTGCCTTTAACTTTGAAAAACTGTTTTTT
size: NA; V: TRBV4-3; D: NA; J: TRBJ2-1; CDR3: CASSQDVQATEQFF; DNA: TGCGCCAGCAGCCAAGATGTTCAGGCCACCGAGCAGTTCTTC
size: NA; V: TRBV7-9; D: TRBD2; J: TRBJ2-2; CDR3: CASSFSLLAGSITGELFF; DNA: TGTGCCAGCAGCTTTAGTTTGCTAGCGGGATCTATCACCGGGGAGCTGTTTTTT
size: once; V: TRBV29-1; D: TRBD1; J: TRBJ1-3; CDR3: CSVAIQGAGNTIYF; DNA: TGCAGCGTTGCCATACAGGGGGCTGGAAACACCATATATTTT
size: NA; V: TRBV5-1; D: TRBD2; J: TRBJ2-7; CDR3: CASSTTGTSGRAYYEQYF; DNA: TGCGCCAGCAGTACTACCGGGACTAGCGGGAGGGCATACTACGAGCAGTACTTC
size: NA; V: TRBV5-6; D: TRBD2; J: TRBJ2-7; CDR3: CASTIVLAGAYEQYF; DNA: TGTGCCAGCACCATCGTACTAGCGGGAGCCTACGAGCAGTACTTC
size: NA; V: TRBV10-3; D: NA; J: TRBJ1-1; CDR3: CAIAKTENTEAFF; DNA: TGTGCCATAGCCAAGACAGAGAACACTGAAGCTTTCTTT
size: once; V: TRBV7-2; D: TRBD2; J: TRBJ2-1; CDR3: CASSLLLGLAPHNEQFF; DNA: TGTGCCAGCAGCTTATTATTGGGACTAGCGCCTCACAATGAGCAGTTCTTC
size: NA; V: TRBV6-6; D: NA; J: TRBJ1-1; CDR3: CASSPRGQNTEAFF; DNA: TGTGCCAGCAGTCCCAGGGGACAAAACACTGAAGCTTTCTTT
size: NA; V: TRBV20-1; D: TRBD1; J: TRBJ1-5; CDR3: CSAEGASFQHF; DNA: TGCAGTGCCGAGGGGGCCTCATTCCAGCATTTT
size: NA; V: TRBV27; D: TRBD2; J: TRBJ2-3; CDR3: CASSFDRTSGRAWSTDTQYF; DNA: TGTGCCAGCAGTTTTGATCGGACTAGCGGGAGGGCCTGGTCTACAGATACGCAGTATTTT
size: NA; V: TRBV19; D: TRBD2; J: TRBJ2-1; CDR3: CASSDLAANEQFF; DNA: TGTGCCAGTAGTGATCTAGCGGCCAATGAGCAGTTCTTC
size: once; V: TRBV6-4; D: NA; J: TRBJ1-1; CDR3: CASRGEGTEAFF; DNA: TGTGCCAGCAGGGGGGAGGGGACGGAAGCTTTCTTT
size: NA; V: TRBV9; D: TRBD1; J: TRBJ1-4; CDR3: CASSPRGTANEKLFF; DNA: TGTGCCAGCAGCCCTCGCGGGACAGCTAATGAAAAACTGTTTTTT
size: NA; V: TRBV11-3; D: TRBD2; J: TRBJ2-2; CDR3: CASSGEIAGKGELFF; DNA: TGTGCCAGCAGTGGGGAGATAGCGGGAAAAGGGGAGCTGTTTTTT
size: NA; V: TRBV5-5; D: TRBD2; J: TRBJ2-1; CDR3: CASSPGTSGGRYNEQFF; DNA: TGTGCCAGCAGCCCAGGGACTAGCGGGGGCCGGTACAATGAGCAGTTCTTC
size: NA; V: TRBV29-1; D: TRBD2; J: TRBJ2-7; CDR3: CSVEDAGGVYEQYF; DNA: TGCAGCGTTGAAGATGCGGGGGGCGTCTACGAGCAGTACTTC
size: few; V: TRBV4-3; D: TRBD1; J: TRBJ2-2; CDR3: CASSQAQGAGELFF; DNA: TGCGCCAGCAGCCAGGCACAGGGGGCCGGGGAGCTGTTTTTT
size: NA; V: TRBV7-3; D: NA; J: TRBJ1-6; CDR3: CASSPFGGGDSLHF; DNA: TGTGCCAGCAGCCCATTTGGGGGGGGCGATTCCCTCCACTTT
size: NA; V: TRBV6-5; D: NA; J: TRBJ1-2; CDR3: CASRQGFYGYTF; DNA: TGTGCCAGTCGTCAGGGGTTCTATGGCTACACCTTC
size: NA; V: TRBV6-6; D: TRBD1; J: TRBJ2-7; CDR3: CASSYGTGGYEQYF; DNA: TGTGCCAGCAGTTACGGGACAGGGGGCTACGAGCAGTACTTC
size: NA; V: TRBV28; D: TRBD1; J: TRBJ2-7; CDR3: CASSWGVGDRGTQTYEQYF; DNA: TGTGCCAGCAGTTGGGGGGTGGGGGACAGGGGTACGCAAACCTACGAGCAGTACTTC
size: NA; V: TRBV6-1; D: NA; J: TRBJ2-7; CDR3: CASSEAVSYEQYF; DNA: TGTGCCAGCAGTGAGGCAGTTTCCTACGAGCAGTACTTC
size: NA; V: TRBV29-1; D: NA; J: TRBJ1-2; CDR3: CSVGQGYGYTF; DNA: TGCAGCGTTGGCCAGGGGTATGGCTACACCTTC
size: NA; V: TRBV30; D: NA; J: TRBJ2-1; CDR3: CAWREDGNEQFF; DNA: TGTGCCTGGAGAGAGGATGGAAATGAGCAGTTCTTC
size: NA; V: TRBV7-9; D: TRBD1; J: TRBJ1-6; CDR3: CASSGGALYSPLHF; DNA: TGTGCCAGTTCAGGGGGCGCATTGTATTCACCCCTCCACTTT
size: NA; V: TRBV19; D: NA; J: TRBJ2-3; CDR3: CASRERKRATDTQYF; DNA: TGTGCCAGTAGGGAACGAAAGCGAGCCACAGATACGCAGTATTTT
size: NA; V: TRBV7-8; D: TRBD1; J: TRBJ1-6; CDR3: CASSTGQGNSPLHF; DNA: TGTGCCAGCAGCACGGGACAGGGCAATTCACCCCTCCACTTT
size: NA; V: TRBV5-6; D: TRBD1; J: TRBJ2-6; CDR3: CASSALTGASGANVLTF; DNA: TGTGCCAGCAGCGCTCTAACAGGGGCATCTGGGGCCAACGTCCTGACTTTC